The clone carrying this TCR beta chain has more than one count but fewer than ten. Its antigen is undetermined. This sample stems from a study of identical twins. Study results and limitations: Conclusions were drawn cross-sectionally by statistical analysis, without following the same donors. Recombination models fit unrelated individuals' TCR alpha sharing but underestimated twins'. Fewer insertions marked abundant cord blood beta clonotypes; young adult naive trended weakly, memory not at all.

One entry per CDR3 protein, called by TCRdb with MiXCR from the 5' RACE reads. The profile covers hundreds of thousands of distinct CDR3 sequences, with 21% appearing a single time and more than 4% taken by the ten largest. The germline gives CDR1 LGHNA, CDR2 YNFKEQ. The CDR3 totals 14 residues. The V gene lost 4 bases and the J gene lost 4 bases, with 13 bases spanning the gap. These data were also filed under a second study, of T cells expressing NK-cell markers.

Material for sequencing was PBMCs. The clonotype originates from a young woman in good health. The chain uses TRBV4-2 and TRBJ1-1; D possibly corresponds to TRBD1 (6 bases). CDR3 in DNA: TGTGCCAGCAGCCCCGGACAGTGGCCCACTGAAGCTTTCTTT. Translated: CASSPGQWPTEAFF.